This section outlines one T cell receptor beta chain sequence together with its context. This entry comes from a study of Ad26.COV2.S vaccination and SARS-CoV-2 variants. Assay used: immunoSEQ multiplex PCR; TCRdb lists only in-frame clones, some missing. Found here are roughly 380,000 clones, just over 90% of them singletons; the top ten hold 3.9%. The CDR3 sequence is 16 residues long. Unmatched junction bases numbered 8, after V lost 1 base and J lost 4 bases. Germline CDR1 is SGHDT and CDR2 is YYEEEE. This TCR was sampled from a human donor who had recovered from COVID-19. This specimen was peripheral blood, taken after recovery from COVID-19. The chain uses TRBV5-6 and TRBJ2-1, with 7 bases aligning to TRBD2. The CDR3 DNA follows: TGTGCCAGCAGCTTGTCTGGGCCGGGGGGATACAATGAGCAGTTCTTC. This encodes CASSLSGPGGYNEQFF.